The clone carrying this T cell receptor beta chain was recorded a few times. Its specificity is unknown. This sample was taken from a study of shared clonotypes between healthy human individuals. Study conclusions and caveats: Rarefaction exposed incomplete sorted-subset sequencing despite large depth. Estimated clonotype richness was generally higher in naive than memory subsets.

Clones were read by immunoSEQ multiplex PCR, and TCRdb kept only the in-frame ones, dropping some. The top ten clones hold approximately 0.39% of a sample with under 2.5 million clones, around 92% of them seen once. CD45RA-negative memory and CD45RA+ naive subsets were split from the CD4+ cells. The length of the CDR3 is 16 residues. The chain has TRBV21-1 and TRBJ1-4; TRBD1, the D gene given by the table, was not confirmed from the DNA. TRBV21-1 counts as a pseudogene. The TCR originated in a man in his late teens or twenties in good health. Some clones in this sample may be carry-over from other donors' samples. Specimen: naive CD4+ T cells from PBMCs. Stated subset: CD45RA+ positively selected. The CDR3 nucleotides are TGTGCCAGCAGCAAAGGCAGGGCTGCAACTAATGAAAAACTGTTTTTT. It is translated as CASSKGRAATNEKLFF.